These T cell receptor beta chains were read from a single sample in a study of PD-1 blockade in classical Hodgkin lymphoma. This table comes from immunoSEQ multiplex PCR, and its TCRdb copy is limited to in-frame clones, with some not included. The sample carries about 90,000 clones, roughly 89% recorded once. The starting material was peripheral blood mononuclear cells (PBMCs), obtained before the second cycle of nivolumab. The receptors shown here come from a human donor with classical Hodgkin lymphoma. Both conserved end residues are part of each CDR3. A D gene is named only where the DNA matches it firmly. Clone size is given for some rows only: seen once, a few or many times, or a class if the clone is expanded.

j_call: TRBJ2-7
clone_size: -
d_call: -
v_call: TRBV29-1
cdr3_aa: CSVWDIAYEQYF
cdr3_nt: TGCAGCGTTTGGGACATCGCCTACGAGCAGTACTTC

j_call: TRBJ1-4
clone_size: -
d_call: TRBD1
v_call: TRBV7-7
cdr3_aa: CASSFPGDRAWEKLFF
cdr3_nt: TGTGCTAGCAGCTTCCCAGGAGACAGGGCTTGGGAAAAACTGTTTTTT

j_call: TRBJ2-5
clone_size: -
d_call: -
v_call: TRBV19
cdr3_aa: CASSIDSRAETQYF
cdr3_nt: TGTGCCAGTAGTATAGATAGTCGGGCGGAGACCCAGTACTTC

j_call: TRBJ1-5
clone_size: -
d_call: -
v_call: TRBV28
cdr3_aa: CASSLNLLNQPQHF
cdr3_nt: TGTGCCAGCAGTTTAAATCTGCTCAATCAGCCCCAGCATTTT

j_call: TRBJ2-7
clone_size: -
d_call: -
v_call: TRBV1
cdr3_aa: CTSSLVRLAGTYEQYF
cdr3_nt: TGCACCAGCAGCCTAGTTCGCCTAGCGGGGACCTACGAGCAGTACTTC

j_call: TRBJ1-2
clone_size: few
d_call: -
v_call: TRBV10-3
cdr3_aa: CAISETPTGTAGYTF
cdr3_nt: TGTGCCATCAGTGAGACCCCCACAGGGACCGCTGGCTACACCTTC

j_call: TRBJ1-5
clone_size: -
d_call: -
v_call: TRBV2
cdr3_aa: CASSEGDLLNQPQHF
cdr3_nt: TGTGCCAGCAGTGAAGGGGACTTGCTCAATCAGCCCCAGCATTTT

j_call: TRBJ1-5
clone_size: -
d_call: TRBD1
v_call: TRBV28
cdr3_aa: CASSSRQGVYQPQHF
cdr3_nt: TGTGCCAGCAGTTCTCGCCAGGGGGTCTATCAGCCCCAGCATTTT

j_call: TRBJ2-1
clone_size: few
d_call: TRBD2
v_call: TRBV19
cdr3_aa: CASSIHLAGSYNEQFF
cdr3_nt: TGTGCCAGTAGTATTCACCTAGCGGGATCCTACAATGAGCAGTTCTTC

j_call: TRBJ2-2
clone_size: -
d_call: -
v_call: TRBV5-1
cdr3_aa: CASSLTGRNTGELFF
cdr3_nt: TGCGCCAGCAGCTTGACAGGGAGGAACACCGGGGAGCTGTTTTTT

j_call: TRBJ2-7
clone_size: -
d_call: -
v_call: TRBV10-3
cdr3_aa: CAISDVDNRYF
cdr3_nt: TGTGCCATCAGTGATGTGGACAACCGGTACTTC